This T cell receptor beta chain was captured in a study of technical replicates of blood from a few donors. The CDR3 has 14 amino acids. Germline trimming cut 7 bases from V and 5 bases from J; bases unmatched to any gene: 9. CDR1 and CDR2 (germline): SGHNT, YENEEA. The method was immunoSEQ multiplex PCR; TCRdb's version includes in-frame clones alone and lacks a portion of them. The table lists about 86,000 clones, 96% of them singletons, with 0.37% in the top ten. The specimen was T cells isolated from PBMCs. This sequence was found in a human donor in good health. The V gene is TRBV11-3, the J gene TRBJ2-5; 8 positions match TRBD1. CDR3: CASNPDRALETQYF. The CDR3 coding sequence is TGTGCCAGCAACCCGGACAGGGCATTGGAGACCCAGTACTTC.